This T cell receptor beta chain emerged from a study of technical replicates of blood from a handful of donors. The data were produced by immunoSEQ multiplex PCR, yet TCRdb's version contains in-frame clones alone and is incomplete. This sample has roughly 13,000 clones; 80% to 85% occur once, and the top ten carry approximately 10%. The CDR3 is made up of 12 amino acids. Per the germline V gene, CDR1 is SEHNR and CDR2 is FQNEAQ (reference sequence). V was shortened by 4 bases and J by 0 bases, with 3 bases between the two germline ends. The clonotype was recovered from a human donor in good health. The sequenced sample consisted of PBMCs. This rearrangement joins TRBV7-9 to TRBJ1-1, with D unresolved. Written as DNA, the CDR3 is TGTGCCAGCAGCTCAGTGAACACTGAAGCTTTCTTT. Translation: CASSSVNTEAFF.